The clone carrying this T cell receptor beta chain appeared a few times. Its matching antigen is unknown. Germline CDR1 is KGHDR and CDR2 is SFDVKD. The CDR3 extends over 14 amino acids. The V gene lost 7 bases and the J gene lost 2 bases, with 14 bases spanning the gap. The data stem from a study of response to subunit inactivated influenza vaccine. General study findings and limits: It was suggested by the authors that few new T cells are recruited by each seasonal influenza vaccination.

TCRdb reprocessed the RT-PCR reads with MiXCR, giving one entry per CDR3 protein. Among a few hundred thousand distinct CDR3 sequences listed, approximately 12% were seen once. The material sequenced was non-naive T cells sorted from PBMCs, taken 14 to 15 days before vaccination. V gene TRBV24-1 combines with J gene TRBJ2-7, with D possibly TRBD1 on 5 matching bases. This receptor was taken from a man aged 50-59 years who received an inactivated influenza vaccine. This CDR3 is CATRAQANPYEQYF. CDR3 bases: TGTGCCACCAGAGCACAGGCGAACCCCTACGAGCAGTACTTC.